Listed below are T cell receptor beta chains from one sample, sequenced in a study of shared T cell receptors in the human thymus. Produced via immunoSEQ multiplex PCR; TCRdb's table is partial and in-frame only. The sample includes approximately 730,000 clones, approximately 85% of them seen just once. This sample was also put to use in a study of human thymus T cells.

Sequences were obtained from thymocytes. The receptor source for this set is a girl in the first two years of life with a congenital heart defect. Both conserved end residues are part of each CDR3. The order of the fields is V gene, clone size, J gene, D gene, CDR3 DNA, CDR3 protein. A D gene is named only where the DNA matches it firmly. Size values are once, few and many counts, or a class for expanded clones, and some rows have none.

v_gene: TRBV2
abundance: NA
j_gene: TRBJ1-3
d_gene: NA
CDR3nt: TGTGCCAGCATGGGAGGCCGGGTAAACACCATATATTTT
CDR3aa: CASMGGRVNTIYF

v_gene: TRBV10-2
abundance: NA
j_gene: TRBJ1-6
d_gene: NA
CDR3nt: TGCGCCAGCTTAGCAGGGCCTTATTCACCCCTCCACTTT
CDR3aa: CASLAGPYSPLHF

v_gene: TRBV27
abundance: NA
j_gene: TRBJ2-5
d_gene: TRBD2
CDR3nt: TGTGCCAGCAGTTTCCGACCTGGGACTAGCGGGGGGGCCCGGGAGACCCAGTACTTC
CDR3aa: CASSFRPGTSGGARETQYF

v_gene: TRBV6-1
abundance: NA
j_gene: TRBJ1-4
d_gene: NA
CDR3nt: TGTGCCAGCAGGGGAGGGGAGGGTGAAAAACTGTTTTTT
CDR3aa: CASRGGEGEKLFF

v_gene: TRBV5-1
abundance: NA
j_gene: TRBJ2-7
d_gene: TRBD2
CDR3nt: TGCGCCAGCAGGGCGTATCGGGGGGACGACTCCTACGAGCAGTACTTC
CDR3aa: CASRAYRGDDSYEQYF

v_gene: TRBV5-6
abundance: NA
j_gene: TRBJ2-5
d_gene: TRBD1
CDR3nt: TGTGCCAGCAGCTCAGGGACAGGGGCCCAAGAGACCCAGTACTTC
CDR3aa: CASSSGTGAQETQYF

v_gene: TRBV10-3
abundance: NA
j_gene: TRBJ1-1
d_gene: TRBD1
CDR3nt: TGTGCCACCACCCGGTGGGGGACAGCAAACACTGAAGCTTTCTTT
CDR3aa: CATTRWGTANTEAFF

v_gene: TRBV5-6
abundance: NA
j_gene: TRBJ1-2
d_gene: NA
CDR3nt: TGTGCCAGCAGCTTCCCCGGGGGGGGTTATGGCTACACCTTC
CDR3aa: CASSFPGGGYGYTF

v_gene: TRBV14
abundance: NA
j_gene: TRBJ1-3
d_gene: TRBD1
CDR3nt: TGTGCCAGCAGCCAAGACGACGGCGCCAGGGGGCCAGGAAACACCATATATTTT
CDR3aa: CASSQDDGARGPGNTIYF

v_gene: TRBV6-5
abundance: NA
j_gene: TRBJ2-2
d_gene: NA
CDR3nt: TGTGCCAGCAGTTACGAAGCAGGGGTCGGGGAGCTGTTTTTT
CDR3aa: CASSYEAGVGELFF

v_gene: TRBV7-2
abundance: NA
j_gene: TRBJ1-5
d_gene: NA
CDR3nt: TGTGCCAGCAGCCGAATCGGTGAGAGCAATCAGCCCCAGCATTTT
CDR3aa: CASSRIGESNQPQHF

v_gene: TRBV7-6
abundance: NA
j_gene: TRBJ1-3
d_gene: NA
CDR3nt: TGTGCCAGCAGCCCAATTGGGGGCTTTGGAAACACCATATATTTT
CDR3aa: CASSPIGGFGNTIYF

v_gene: TRBV14
abundance: NA
j_gene: TRBJ2-5
d_gene: NA
CDR3nt: TGTGCCAGCAGCCAAGACGGGCTAGGGGGAGAGACCCAGTACTTC
CDR3aa: CASSQDGLGGETQYF

v_gene: TRBV6-1
abundance: NA
j_gene: TRBJ2-3
d_gene: NA
CDR3nt: TGTGCCAGCAGGGCGCCTAGCCAAAGCACAGATACGCAGTATTTT
CDR3aa: CASRAPSQSTDTQYF

v_gene: TRBV4-3
abundance: NA
j_gene: TRBJ1-2
d_gene: NA
CDR3nt: TGCGCCAGCAGCCAAGATCCGAGGGCAGACGCTAACTATGGCTACACCTTC
CDR3aa: CASSQDPRADANYGYTF

v_gene: TRBV7-6
abundance: NA
j_gene: TRBJ1-1
d_gene: TRBD1
CDR3nt: TGTGCCAGCAGCTTAGAAGTGACAGGGAACAGCCTTGCTATGAACACTGAAGCTTTCTTT
CDR3aa: CASSLEVTGNSLAMNTEAFF

v_gene: TRBV4-1
abundance: NA
j_gene: TRBJ2-7
d_gene: NA
CDR3nt: TGCGCCAGCAGCCAAGAGTCTAGTAGCTCCTACGAGCAGTACTTC
CDR3aa: CASSQESSSSYEQYF

v_gene: TRBV6-5
abundance: NA
j_gene: TRBJ1-2
d_gene: NA
CDR3nt: TGTGCCAGCAGTTACGACAAGCTTGCTAACTATGGCTACACCTTC
CDR3aa: CASSYDKLANYGYTF

v_gene: TRBV14
abundance: once
j_gene: TRBJ2-1
d_gene: TRBD2
CDR3nt: TGTGCCAGCAGCCAAGGACTAGCATCCTCCTACAATGAGCAGTTCTTC
CDR3aa: CASSQGLASSYNEQFF

v_gene: TRBV28
abundance: NA
j_gene: TRBJ2-7
d_gene: TRBD1
CDR3nt: TGTGCCAGCAGTCACCCGTGGACAGGGGGGCCCTACGAGCAGTACTTC
CDR3aa: CASSHPWTGGPYEQYF

v_gene: TRBV19
abundance: NA
j_gene: TRBJ1-5
d_gene: NA
CDR3nt: TGTGCCAGTAGTCCAAGACAGGATAGCAATCAGCCCCAGCATTTT
CDR3aa: CASSPRQDSNQPQHF

v_gene: TRBV7-9
abundance: NA
j_gene: TRBJ1-2
d_gene: TRBD1
CDR3nt: TGTGCCAGCAGCTTTGTATTGGGACAGGGGGATTATGGCTACACCTTC
CDR3aa: CASSFVLGQGDYGYTF

v_gene: TRBV5-1
abundance: NA
j_gene: TRBJ1-1
d_gene: TRBD1
CDR3nt: TGCGCCAGCCGCGTCCCAGCACACAGGGGGCGTGGAACTGAAGCTTTCTTT
CDR3aa: CASRVPAHRGRGTEAFF

v_gene: TRBV19
abundance: NA
j_gene: TRBJ1-2
d_gene: NA
CDR3nt: TGTGCCAGTAGTATAGACTACAGAGAATATGGCTACACCTTC
CDR3aa: CASSIDYREYGYTF

v_gene: TRBV13
abundance: NA
j_gene: TRBJ2-7
d_gene: TRBD2
CDR3nt: TGTGCCAGCAGCTTAGGCCCTGGACTAGCGGGGTACTACTCCTACGAGCAGTACTTC
CDR3aa: CASSLGPGLAGYYSYEQYF

v_gene: TRBV7-2
abundance: NA
j_gene: TRBJ1-1
d_gene: NA
CDR3nt: TGTGCCAGCAGTCCTGCCTTACCCGACGGTACAGGGAAGAACACTGAAGCTTTCTTT
CDR3aa: CASSPALPDGTGKNTEAFF

v_gene: TRBV7-8
abundance: NA
j_gene: TRBJ1-2
d_gene: NA
CDR3nt: TGTGCCAGCAGCTTATTCAGGGGCTATGGCTACACCTTC
CDR3aa: CASSLFRGYGYTF

v_gene: TRBV6-1
abundance: NA
j_gene: TRBJ1-2
d_gene: NA
CDR3nt: TGTGCCAGCAGTGAAGAGGGGAGGTGGGCCCATGGCTACACCTTC
CDR3aa: CASSEEGRWAHGYTF

v_gene: TRBV2
abundance: NA
j_gene: TRBJ2-1
d_gene: TRBD1
CDR3nt: TGTGCCAGCAGTGGCCCTCTTGACAGGGGGACTTACAATGAGCAGTTCTTC
CDR3aa: CASSGPLDRGTYNEQFF